The following is a T cell receptor (beta chain) sequence with its context. Its antigen is currently unknown. This entry belongs to a study of T-cell reconstitution after alpha-beta-depleted transplantation in children. Unique molecular identifiers were incorporated into the prepared TCRbeta library. MiXCR was run by TCRdb on the PCR reads, yielding one entry per CDR3 protein. The repertoire holds about 580,000 distinct CDR3 sequences, 23% seen once, with 13% to 15% in the top ten. Findings of the study overall: Expanded graft clones numbering several hundred reportedly gave rise to alpha-beta T cells about two months after transplant.

Germline values: CDR1 ENHRY, CDR2 SYGVKD. V was shortened by 1 base and J by 3 bases, with 15 bases between the two germline ends. The CDR3 has 17 residues. The sequencing used PBMCs, mostly from graft donor cells, collected 360 days after TCRalphabeta/CD19-depleted stem cell transplant. The clonotype comes from a boy less than two years old who had a stem cell transplant for acute myeloid leukemia, so the T cells may come from the graft donor. The chain couples TRBV10-3 to TRBJ2-2; either TRBD1 or TRBD2 may supply D (6 bases each). CDR3 sequence (DNA): TGTGCCATCAGTGAGTTAGTGGGGGGCGCAGACACCGGGGAGCTGTTTTTT. Translation: CAISELVGGADTGELFF.